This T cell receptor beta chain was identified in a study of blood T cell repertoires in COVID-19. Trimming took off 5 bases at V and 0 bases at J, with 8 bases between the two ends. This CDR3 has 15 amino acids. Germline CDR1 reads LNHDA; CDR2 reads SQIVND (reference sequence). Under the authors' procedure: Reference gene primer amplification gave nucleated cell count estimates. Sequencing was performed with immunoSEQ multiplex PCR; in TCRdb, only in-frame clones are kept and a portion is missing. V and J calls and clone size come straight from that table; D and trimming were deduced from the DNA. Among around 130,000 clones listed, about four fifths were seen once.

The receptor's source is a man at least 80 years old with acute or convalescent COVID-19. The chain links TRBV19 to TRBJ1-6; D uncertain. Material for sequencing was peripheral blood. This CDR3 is CASSVGTSYNSPLHF. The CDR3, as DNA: TGTGCCAGTAGTGTGGGCACCTCCTATAATTCACCCCTCCACTTT. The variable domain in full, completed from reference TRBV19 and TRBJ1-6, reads DGGITQSPKYLFRKEGQNVTLSCEQNLNHDAMYWYRQDPGQGLRLIYYSQIVNDFQKGDIAEGYSVSREKKESFPLTVTSAQKNPTAFYLCASSVGTSYNSPLHFGNGTRLTVT.